A selection of T cell receptor beta chains follows, all from one sample in a study of graft-versus-host responses after intestinal transplantation. The repertoire was sequenced with immunoSEQ multiplex PCR; TCRdb's copy has only in-frame clones and lacks some. This sample has some 81,000 clones; 85% to 90% occur once, and the top ten carry roughly 0.32%. No antigen has been assigned to these receptors. Sequenced material: unstimulated CD4+ T cells sorted from spleen or lymph node cells, taken before intestinal transplant. All receptors derive from a human donor who received an intestinal transplant. Each CDR3 is given with its conserved first and last residue. The order of the fields is V gene, clone size, J gene, CDR3 protein. Clone size, where shown, is once, few, many, or a class for clones that have expanded.

TRBV7-7	NA	TRBJ2-5	CASSQTSGGIQETQYF
TRBV6-5	NA	TRBJ2-7	CASSSGTGGEQYF
TRBV5-1	NA	TRBJ2-7	CASSPTGGSNEQYF
TRBV30	NA	TRBJ1-1	CAWAPGHLRWTEAFF
TRBV18	NA	TRBJ2-2	CASSPGQGGTGELFF
TRBV6-1	NA	TRBJ2-5	CASSRTGGYQETQYF
TRBV29-1	NA	TRBJ1-2	CSVWGQGVRGYGYTF
TRBV5-4	NA	TRBJ2-7	CASSPGTNSYEQYF
TRBV5-1	few	TRBJ2-1	CASSSHPQLAGDNEQFF
TRBV5-1	NA	TRBJ1-2	CASSLDRLDYGYTF
TRBV7-8	NA	TRBJ2-7	CASSRRGLAERNEQYF
TRBV5-6	NA	TRBJ2-1	CASSISGRAGSYNEQFF
TRBV5-1	NA	TRBJ2-2	CASSLTGQGSTGELFF
TRBV30	NA	TRBJ2-1	CAWSPQTLEQFF
TRBV29-1	once	TRBJ1-4	CSVLTKTGANEKLFF
TRBV25-1	NA	TRBJ1-5	CASTRTEGKSNQPQHF
TRBV7-3	NA	TRBJ2-2	CASSRNTGELFF
TRBV7-6	NA	TRBJ1-1	CASSSGVSTEAFF
TRBV30	NA	TRBJ2-2	CAWGRRELFF
TRBV5-1	NA	TRBJ2-1	CASSLDVGGRYNEQFF
TRBV5-4	few	TRBJ2-1	CASSPPGAREQFF
TRBV6-5	NA	TRBJ1-2	CASSVFGQGDHGYTF
TRBV5-1	NA	TRBJ1-2	CASSLPGGYGYTF
TRBV27	NA	TRBJ2-7	CASSPTPGVYEQYF
TRBV19	NA	TRBJ2-3	CASSVPGHHTQYF
TRBV10-2	many	TRBJ1-6	CASGTAGSPLHF
TRBV4-1	NA	TRBJ1-5	CASSQTERSQPQHF
TRBV5-1	NA	TRBJ1-6	CASSAGEGYNSPLHF
TRBV6-1	NA	TRBJ2-1	CASTRGAGNDNEQFF
TRBV28	once	TRBJ2-1	CASSAGSMPNEQFF
TRBV28	NA	TRBJ2-5	CASSLFGLAGETQYF
TRBV5-1	NA	TRBJ2-5	CASSLLSGRGGETQYF
TRBV7-9	once	TRBJ1-1	CASSPQGAEAFF
TRBV5-4	once	TRBJ2-5	CASSWRGGQARGETQYF
TRBV5-1	NA	TRBJ2-1	CASTVRDGGDEQFF
TRBV5-6	NA	TRBJ2-3	CASSTGGGTDTQYF
TRBV27	NA	TRBJ2-1	CASSFRVIQFF
TRBV7-3	NA	TRBJ2-1	CASSLTPQHNEQFF
TRBV6-5	NA	TRBJ2-3	CASSGTPSTDTQYF
TRBV6-1	NA	TRBJ2-7	CASSTTGDRVYEQYF
TRBV27	NA	TRBJ2-1	CASSPILAGYEQFF
TRBV5-1	NA	TRBJ2-5	CASSLAVESGGGQETQYF
TRBV4-2	once	TRBJ1-4	CASSQDQDRELFF
TRBV5-4	NA	TRBJ1-2	CASGTGVYGYTF
TRBV2	NA	TRBJ1-1	CASSELQRETEAFF
TRBV7-2	NA	TRBJ1-2	CASSLKTGSYGYTF
TRBV5-1	NA	TRBJ1-2	CASSLGGGEGYTF
TRBV5-1	NA	TRBJ2-7	CASSLDAGTSSYEQYF
TRBV6-1	few	TRBJ1-2	CASSEDRDSYGYTF
TRBV2	NA	TRBJ2-3	CASSVPTSGRKNTDTQYF
TRBV13	NA	TRBJ2-5	CASSSLLGTGVGETQYF
TRBV7-9	once	TRBJ1-1	CASSPPRQMNTEAFF
TRBV28	NA	TRBJ1-2	CASSLIGQGLGYTF